Described below is a single T cell receptor (beta chain) sequence and its context. No antigen is known for it. The record originates from a study of human T cells and chemical hapten exposure. The library put unique molecular identifiers onto individual cDNA molecules. In TCRdb, the RACE reads were re-called with MiXCR into one record per CDR3 protein. The table shows around 190,000 distinct CDR3 sequences, with under 25% occurring only once. General observations from the study: Alopecia affected the donors, so their immune response may differ from healthy people's. Significantly more large CDR3 similarity clusters arose among expanded TCRs than among controls.

The CDR3 has 17 amino acids. Trimming cost V 1 base and J 4 bases; bases outside gene matches: 7. Time point given: patch test 1, 2 weeks after DPC sensitization. Treatment noted: therapeutic diphenylcyclopropenone sensitization with weekly scalp DPC. The sequence was collected from a woman aged 45-65 years with alopecia areata. Some clones in this sample may be carry-over from other donors' samples. The rearrangement joins TRBV12-3 or TRBV12-4 to TRBJ2-1; 10 nucleotides align to TRBD2. The starting material was whole blood, obtained in connection with sensitization to the hapten diphenylcyclopropenone (DPC). CDR3 sequence reads: CASSLGGGLAPYNEQFF. Written as DNA, the CDR3 is TGTGCCAGCAGTTTAGGGGGGGGACTAGCGCCTTACAATGAGCAGTTCTTC.